This T cell receptor (beta chain) derives from a study of human T cells and chemical hapten exposure. Study findings and constraints: TCRs at high frequency, those above 1 in 1000, did not change with DPC sensitization.

TCRdb reprocessed the RACE reads via MiXCR and lists one record per CDR3 protein. In the table there are approximately 84,000 distinct CDR3 sequences, roughly 8.7% of which are singletons. The CDR3 is 17 amino acids. The trim removed 2 bases at V and 0 bases at J, leaving 3 bases unmatched. CDR1 is LGHNA and CDR2 is YNFKEQ in the germline V gene. A word on this clonotype: Its specificity is unknown.

As to time point: healthy volunteer bleed at 6 weeks. Unfractionated whole blood was the source of the extracted total RNA. The specimen sequenced was whole blood. The receptor was isolated from a male donor in good health. Some clones in this sample may be carry-over from other donors' samples. The V and J genes are TRBV4-2 and TRBJ1-6; 8 bases match TRBD1. CDR3 coding DNA: TGTGCCAGCAGCCAAAGACAGGGGAGCTCCTATAATTCACCCCTCCACTTT. This gives the protein CASSQRQGSSYNSPLHF.